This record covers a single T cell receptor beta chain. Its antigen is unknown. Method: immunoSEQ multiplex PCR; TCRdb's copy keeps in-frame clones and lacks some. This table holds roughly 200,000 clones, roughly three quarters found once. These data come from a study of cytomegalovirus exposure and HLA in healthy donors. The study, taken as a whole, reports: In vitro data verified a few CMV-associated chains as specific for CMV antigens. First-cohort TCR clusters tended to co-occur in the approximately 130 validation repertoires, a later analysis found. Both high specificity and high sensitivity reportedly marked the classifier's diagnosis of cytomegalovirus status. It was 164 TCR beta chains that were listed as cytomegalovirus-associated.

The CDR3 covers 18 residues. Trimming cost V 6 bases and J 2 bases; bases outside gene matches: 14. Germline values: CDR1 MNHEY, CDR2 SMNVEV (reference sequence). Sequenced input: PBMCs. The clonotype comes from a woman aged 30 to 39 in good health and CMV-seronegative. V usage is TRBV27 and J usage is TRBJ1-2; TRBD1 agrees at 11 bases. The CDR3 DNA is TGTGCCAGCAGATATCTCTGGGGACAGGGGGAACAGAACTATGGCTACACCTTC. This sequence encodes CASRYLWGQGEQNYGYTF.